This TCR beta chain comes out of a study of cytomegalovirus exposure and HLA in healthy donors. Regarding the study as a whole: Among the CMV-associated chains, three were confirmed in vitro as specific for CMV antigens. Associated with cytomegalovirus, according to the listing, were 150 to 200 TCR beta chains.

In regard to this clone: The antigen remains undetermined. The same CDR3 arises from other DNA sequences in this sample as well.

The V gene lost 6 bases and the J gene lost 2 bases, with 16 bases spanning the gap. From germline, CDR1 is LGHNT and CDR2 FRNRAP. CDR3 length: 15 amino acids. The method was immunoSEQ multiplex PCR; TCRdb's version includes in-frame clones alone and lacks a portion of them. The profile shows 100,000 to 150,000 clones, more than 70% of them singletons. Input material: PBMCs. The genes are TRBV12-5 and TRBJ1-1; D possibly corresponds to TRBD1 (6 bases). This TCR came from a man aged 25-45 years in good health and CMV-seronegative. In nucleotides, the CDR3 is TGTGCTAGTGGACCCCCCAGGGGTTTAAACACTGAAGCTTTCTTT. Translation gives CASGPPRGLNTEAFF.